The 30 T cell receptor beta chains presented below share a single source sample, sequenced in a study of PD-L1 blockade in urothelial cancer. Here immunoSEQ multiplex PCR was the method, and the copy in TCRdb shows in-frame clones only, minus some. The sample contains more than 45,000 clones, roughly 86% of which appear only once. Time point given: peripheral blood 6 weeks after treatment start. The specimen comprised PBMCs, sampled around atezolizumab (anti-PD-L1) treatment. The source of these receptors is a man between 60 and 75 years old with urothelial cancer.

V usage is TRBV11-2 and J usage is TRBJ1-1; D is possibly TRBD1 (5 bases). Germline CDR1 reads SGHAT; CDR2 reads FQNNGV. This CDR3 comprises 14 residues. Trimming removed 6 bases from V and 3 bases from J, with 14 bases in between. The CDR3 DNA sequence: TGTGCCAGCAGAACTCAGGGTAGGGACACTGAAGCTTTCTTT. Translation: CASRTQGRDTEAFF.

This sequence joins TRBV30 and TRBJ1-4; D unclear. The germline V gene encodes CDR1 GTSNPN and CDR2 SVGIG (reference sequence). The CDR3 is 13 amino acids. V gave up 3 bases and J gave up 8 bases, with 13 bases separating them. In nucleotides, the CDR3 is TGTGCCTGGAGCGTCGCGTCGAGGGAAAAACTGTTTTTT. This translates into CAWSVASREKLFF.

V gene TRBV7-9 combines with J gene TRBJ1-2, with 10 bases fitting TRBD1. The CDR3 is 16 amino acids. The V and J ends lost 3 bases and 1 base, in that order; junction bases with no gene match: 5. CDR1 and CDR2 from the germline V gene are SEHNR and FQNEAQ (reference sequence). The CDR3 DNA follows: TGTGCCAGCAGCTTCAGGACAGGGGGAATTAACTATGGCTACACCTTC. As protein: CASSFRTGGINYGYTF.

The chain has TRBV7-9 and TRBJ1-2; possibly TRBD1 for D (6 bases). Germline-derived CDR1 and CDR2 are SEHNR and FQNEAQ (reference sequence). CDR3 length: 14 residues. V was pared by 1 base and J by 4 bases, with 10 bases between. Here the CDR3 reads CASSLDGGLYGYTF. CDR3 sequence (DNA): TGTGCCAGCAGCTTAGATGGGGGCCTCTATGGCTACACCTTC.

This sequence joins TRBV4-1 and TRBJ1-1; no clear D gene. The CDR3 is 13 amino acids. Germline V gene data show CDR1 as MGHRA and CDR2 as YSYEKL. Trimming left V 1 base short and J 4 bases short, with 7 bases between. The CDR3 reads CASSQAVATEAFF. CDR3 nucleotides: TGCGCCAGCAGCCAAGCAGTAGCCACTGAAGCTTTCTTT.

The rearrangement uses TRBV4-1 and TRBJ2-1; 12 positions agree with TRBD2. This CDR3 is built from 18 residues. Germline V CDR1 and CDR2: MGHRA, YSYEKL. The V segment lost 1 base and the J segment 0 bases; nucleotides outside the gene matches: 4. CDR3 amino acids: CASSQGTSGVLSYNEQFF. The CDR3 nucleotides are TGCGCCAGCAGCCAAGGGACTAGCGGGGTCCTCTCCTACAATGAGCAGTTCTTC.

Here the CDR3 DNA reads TGCGCCAGCAGCCAAGATATTAGCGGGGGGGCTGGTAATGAGCAGTTCTTC. Translated: CASSQDISGGAGNEQFF. V usage is TRBV4-1 and J usage is TRBJ2-1; TRBD2 matches 11 bases. The V and J ends lost 0 bases and 7 bases, in that order; junction bases with no gene match: 8. From germline, CDR1 is MGHRA and CDR2 YSYEKL. The CDR3 loop spans 17 amino acids.

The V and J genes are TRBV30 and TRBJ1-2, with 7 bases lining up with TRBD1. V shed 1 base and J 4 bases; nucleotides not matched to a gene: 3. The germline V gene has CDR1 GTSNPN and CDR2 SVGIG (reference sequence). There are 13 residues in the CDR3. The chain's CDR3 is CAWSGGGSYGYTF. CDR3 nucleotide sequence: TGTGCCTGGAGTGGAGGGGGCAGCTATGGCTACACCTTC.

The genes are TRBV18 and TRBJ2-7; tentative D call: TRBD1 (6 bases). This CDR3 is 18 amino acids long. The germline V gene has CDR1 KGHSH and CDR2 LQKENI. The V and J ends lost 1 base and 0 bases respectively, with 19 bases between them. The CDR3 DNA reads TGTGCCAGCTCACCACGATCAACGGGCACGGACAGCTCCTACGAGCAGTACTTC. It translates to CASSPRSTGTDSSYEQYF.

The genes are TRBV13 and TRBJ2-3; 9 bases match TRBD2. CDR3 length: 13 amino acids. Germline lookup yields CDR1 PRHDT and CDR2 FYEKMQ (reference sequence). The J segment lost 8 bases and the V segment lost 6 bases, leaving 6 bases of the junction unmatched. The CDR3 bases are TGTGCCAGCAGGAGCGGGGGGCTCCCTACGCAGTATTTT. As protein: CASRSGGLPTQYF. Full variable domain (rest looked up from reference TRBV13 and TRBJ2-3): AAGVIQSPRHLIKEKRETATLKCYPIPRHDTVYWYQQGPGQDPQFLISFYEKMQSDKGSIPDRFSAQQFSDYHSELNMSSLELGDSALYFCASRSGGLPTQYFGPGTRLTVL.

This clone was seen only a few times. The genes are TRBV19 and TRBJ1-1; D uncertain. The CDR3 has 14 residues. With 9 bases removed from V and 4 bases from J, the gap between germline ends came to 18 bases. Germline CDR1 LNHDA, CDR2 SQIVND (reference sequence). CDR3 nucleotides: TGTGCCAGCCACCTTCACTCAGGACTCACTGAAGCTTTCTTT. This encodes CASHLHSGLTEAFF.

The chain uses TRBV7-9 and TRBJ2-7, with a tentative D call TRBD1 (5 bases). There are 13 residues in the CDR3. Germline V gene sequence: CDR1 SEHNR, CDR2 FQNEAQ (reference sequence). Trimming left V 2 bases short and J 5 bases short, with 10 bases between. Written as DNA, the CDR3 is TGTGCCAGCAGCTTACCCGACAGCGACGAGCAGTACTTC. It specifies CASSLPDSDEQYF. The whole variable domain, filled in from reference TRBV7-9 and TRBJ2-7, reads DTGVSQNPRHKITKRGQNVTFRCDPISEHNRLYWYRQTLGQGPEFLTYFQNEAQLEKSRLLSDRFSAERPKGSFSTLEIQRTEQGDSAMYLCASSLPDSDEQYFGPGTRLTVT.

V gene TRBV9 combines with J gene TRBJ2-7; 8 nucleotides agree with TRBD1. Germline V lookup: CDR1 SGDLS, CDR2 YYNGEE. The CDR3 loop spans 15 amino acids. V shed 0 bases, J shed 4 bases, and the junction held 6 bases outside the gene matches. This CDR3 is CASSVGQGALYEQYF. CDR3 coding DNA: TGTGCCAGCAGCGTAGGGCAGGGGGCGCTTTACGAGCAGTACTTC.

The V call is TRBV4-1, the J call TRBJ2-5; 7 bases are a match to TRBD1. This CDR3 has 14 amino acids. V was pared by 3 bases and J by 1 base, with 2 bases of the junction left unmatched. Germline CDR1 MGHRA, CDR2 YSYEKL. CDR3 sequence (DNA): TGCGCCAGCAGCCACGGGACAGCCCAAGAGACCCAGTACTTC. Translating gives CASSHGTAQETQYF.

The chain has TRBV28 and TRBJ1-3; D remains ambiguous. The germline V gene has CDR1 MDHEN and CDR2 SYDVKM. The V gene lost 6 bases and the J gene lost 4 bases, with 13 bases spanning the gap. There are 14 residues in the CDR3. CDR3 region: CASSYGGLGNTIYF. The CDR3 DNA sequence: TGTGCCAGCAGCTACGGAGGCCTCGGAAACACCATATATTTT.

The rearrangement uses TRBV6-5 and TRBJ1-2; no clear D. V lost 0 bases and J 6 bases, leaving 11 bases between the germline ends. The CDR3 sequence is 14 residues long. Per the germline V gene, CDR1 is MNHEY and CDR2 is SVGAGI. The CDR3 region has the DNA TGTGCCAGCAGTTACTCCTGGGGAGCGAATGGCTACACCTTC. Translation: CASSYSWGANGYTF.

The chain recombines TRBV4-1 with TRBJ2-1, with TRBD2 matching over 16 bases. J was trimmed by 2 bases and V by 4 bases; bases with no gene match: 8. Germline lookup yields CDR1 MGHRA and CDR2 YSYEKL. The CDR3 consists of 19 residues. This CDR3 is CASSRGLAGGPYPYNEQFF. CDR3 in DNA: TGCGCCAGCAGCCGGGGACTAGCGGGGGGGCCTTATCCCTACAATGAGCAGTTCTTC.

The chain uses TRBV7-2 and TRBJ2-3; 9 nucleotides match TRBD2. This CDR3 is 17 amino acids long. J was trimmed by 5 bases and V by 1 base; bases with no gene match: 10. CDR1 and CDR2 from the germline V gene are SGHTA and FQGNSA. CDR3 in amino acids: CASSLVGGGGAIDTQYF. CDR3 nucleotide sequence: TGTGCCAGCAGCTTAGTGGGAGGCGGGGGGGCAATAGATACGCAGTATTTT.

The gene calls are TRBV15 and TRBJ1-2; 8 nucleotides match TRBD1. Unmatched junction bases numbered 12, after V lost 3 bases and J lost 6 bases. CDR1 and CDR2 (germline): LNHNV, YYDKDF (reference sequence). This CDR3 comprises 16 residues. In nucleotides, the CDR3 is TGTGCCACCAGCAGTCGTAACCTAAGGACAGGGCATGGCTACACCTTC. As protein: CATSSRNLRTGHGYTF.

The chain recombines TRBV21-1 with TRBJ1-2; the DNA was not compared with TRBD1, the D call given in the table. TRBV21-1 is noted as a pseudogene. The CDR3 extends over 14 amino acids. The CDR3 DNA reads TGTGCCAGCAGCTCCCGACAGGGTCCCTGGGGTTACACCTTC. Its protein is CASSSRQGPWGYTF.

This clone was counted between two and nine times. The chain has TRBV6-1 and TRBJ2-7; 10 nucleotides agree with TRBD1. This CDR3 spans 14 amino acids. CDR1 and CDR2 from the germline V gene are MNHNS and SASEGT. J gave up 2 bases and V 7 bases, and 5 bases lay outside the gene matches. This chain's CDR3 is CASTTGQGAYEQYF. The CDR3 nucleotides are TGTGCCAGCACGACCGGACAGGGGGCCTACGAGCAGTACTTC.

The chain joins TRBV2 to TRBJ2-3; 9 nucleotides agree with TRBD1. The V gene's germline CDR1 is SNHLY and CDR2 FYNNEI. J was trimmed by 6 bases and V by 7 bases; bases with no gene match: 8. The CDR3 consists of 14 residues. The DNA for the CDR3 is TGTGCCAGCACCGAGGACAGGGGATGGGATACGCAGTATTTT. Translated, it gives CASTEDRGWDTQYF.

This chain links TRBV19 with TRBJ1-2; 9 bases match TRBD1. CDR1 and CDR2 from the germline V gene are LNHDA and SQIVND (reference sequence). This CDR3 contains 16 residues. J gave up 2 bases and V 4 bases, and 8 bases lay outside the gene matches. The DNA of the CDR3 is TGTGCCAGTAGTAGGACCGGGACAGGGATAAACTATGGCTACACCTTC. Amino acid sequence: CASSRTGTGINYGYTF.

The CDR3 sequence: CASSVRQDTSYF. The CDR3 region has the DNA TGTGCCAGCAGTGTGAGGCAGGACACCTCGTACTTC. The chain is built from TRBV2 and TRBJ2-5; D possibly corresponds to TRBD1 (5 bases). The CDR3 is 12 residues long. Trimming took off 4 bases at V and 13 bases at J, with 16 bases between the two ends. Germline V gene sequence: CDR1 SNHLY, CDR2 FYNNEI.

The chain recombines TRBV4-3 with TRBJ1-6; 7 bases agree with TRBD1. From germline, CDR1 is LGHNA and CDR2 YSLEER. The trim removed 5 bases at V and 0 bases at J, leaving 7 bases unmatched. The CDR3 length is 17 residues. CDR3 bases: TGCGCCAGCAGCTTAGACAGGGTGAGCTCCTATAATTCACCCCTCCACTTT. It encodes CASSLDRVSSYNSPLHF.

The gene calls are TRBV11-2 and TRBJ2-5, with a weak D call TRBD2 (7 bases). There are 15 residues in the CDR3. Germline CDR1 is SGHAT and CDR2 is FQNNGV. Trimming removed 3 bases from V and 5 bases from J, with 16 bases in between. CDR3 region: CASSFNAGAGETQYF. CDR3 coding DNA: TGTGCCAGCAGCTTTAACGCGGGGGCGGGGGAGACCCAGTACTTC.

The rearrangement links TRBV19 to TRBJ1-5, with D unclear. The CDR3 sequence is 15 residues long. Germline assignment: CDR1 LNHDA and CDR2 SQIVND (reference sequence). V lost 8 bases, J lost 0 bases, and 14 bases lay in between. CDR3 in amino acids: CASRVLAVSNQPQHF. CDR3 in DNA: TGTGCCAGTCGCGTTCTAGCGGTTAGCAATCAGCCCCAGCATTTT.

The CDR3 sequence: CASKTEWNYGYTF. CDR3 nucleotides: TGTGCCAGTAAGACAGAGTGGAACTATGGCTACACCTTC. The chain couples TRBV6-6 to TRBJ1-2; a weak D match, TRBD1 (5 bases). The CDR3 length is 13 residues. In germline, CDR1 is MNHNY, CDR2 SVGAGI (reference sequence). The germline V and J ends were trimmed by 9 bases and 2 bases, with 13 bases remaining between them.

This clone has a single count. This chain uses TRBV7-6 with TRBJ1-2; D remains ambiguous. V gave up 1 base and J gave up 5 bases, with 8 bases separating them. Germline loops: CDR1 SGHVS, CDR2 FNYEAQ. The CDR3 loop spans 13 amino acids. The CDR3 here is CASSLDRVYGYTF. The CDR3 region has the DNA TGTGCCAGCAGCTTAGACAGAGTTTATGGCTACACCTTC. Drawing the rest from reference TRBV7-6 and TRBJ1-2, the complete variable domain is GAGVSQSPRYKVTKRGQDVALRCDPISGHVSLYWYRQALGQGPEFLTYFNYEAQQDKSGLPNDRFSAERPEGSISTLTIQRTEQRDSAMYRCASSLDRVYGYTFGSGTRLTVV.

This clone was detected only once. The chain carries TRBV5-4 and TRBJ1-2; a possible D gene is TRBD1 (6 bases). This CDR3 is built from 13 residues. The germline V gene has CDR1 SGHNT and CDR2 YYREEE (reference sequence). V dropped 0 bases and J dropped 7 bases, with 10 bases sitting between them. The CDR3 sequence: CASSLDRELGYTF. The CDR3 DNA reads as TGTGCCAGCAGCTTGGACAGGGAACTTGGCTACACCTTC.